This paragraph covers one T cell receptor (beta chain) sequence. Its antigen is as yet unknown. Germline loops: CDR1 DFQATT, CDR2 SNEGSKA (reference sequence). CDR3 size: 17 residues. J lost 0 bases, V lost 0 bases, and 7 bases had no gene match. The RNA, 0.5 to 1 ug, was put through reverse transcription using random hexamers. TCR beta CDR3 was amplified by immunoSEQ covering 54 Vbeta and 13 Jbeta. TCRdb processed the immunoSEQ multiplex PCR reads anew with MiXCR; each CDR3 protein has one entry. The sample gives some 140,000 distinct CDR3 sequences, approximately 79% of which show up once; 0.45% to 0.6% is in the top ten. The entry originates in a study of CD8 T cells in Susac syndrome. General observations from the study: The number of individuals included in the study's TCR sequencing and HLA analysis was acknowledged as relatively small.

Multiple sclerosis controls were treatment-naive patients with stable or active relapsing-remitting disease. The TCR comes from a human donor with multiple sclerosis. Sequencing used CD8+ T cells from PBMCs. The J gene is TRBJ2-2, the V gene TRBV20-1; 7 positions match TRBD1. The CDR3 reads CSARDTGVTSNTGELFF. CDR3 DNA: TGCAGTGCTAGAGATACAGGGGTAACCTCGAACACCGGGGAGCTGTTTTTT.